The clone carrying this T cell receptor beta chain was picked up many times. The target antigen is unknown. This record belongs to a study of early T cells in non-severe SARS-CoV-2 infection. Overall study context: Sequencing was performed on bulk RNA from unsorted whole blood, leaving chains unpaired. Regarding the study as a whole: Anti-spike CD8 specificities were favored by VDJdb matching, whose results missed private and CD4 specificities.

Unique molecular identifiers (one per individual cDNA molecule) were attached. TCRdb passed the 5' RACE reads through MiXCR, listing each CDR3 protein once. Altogether about 64,000 distinct CDR3 sequences are present, approximately 10% being singletons, with the ten largest covering less than 3%. Germline lookup yields CDR1 SGHAT and CDR2 FQNNGV. The CDR3 loop spans 14 amino acids. Trimming left V 5 bases short and J 6 bases short, with 17 bases between. The sequenced sample was whole blood, obtained at baseline. This chain connects TRBV11-2 to TRBJ2-7, with D tentatively TRBD1 (8 bases). The origin of this receptor is an adult who was a healthcare worker with PCR-confirmed SARS-CoV-2 infection or an uninfected control (not recorded which). The CDR3 coding sequence is TGTGCCAGCAGCCCCCGACAGGGGAGGGGCGAGCAGTACTTC. Amino acids: CASSPRQGRGEQYF.